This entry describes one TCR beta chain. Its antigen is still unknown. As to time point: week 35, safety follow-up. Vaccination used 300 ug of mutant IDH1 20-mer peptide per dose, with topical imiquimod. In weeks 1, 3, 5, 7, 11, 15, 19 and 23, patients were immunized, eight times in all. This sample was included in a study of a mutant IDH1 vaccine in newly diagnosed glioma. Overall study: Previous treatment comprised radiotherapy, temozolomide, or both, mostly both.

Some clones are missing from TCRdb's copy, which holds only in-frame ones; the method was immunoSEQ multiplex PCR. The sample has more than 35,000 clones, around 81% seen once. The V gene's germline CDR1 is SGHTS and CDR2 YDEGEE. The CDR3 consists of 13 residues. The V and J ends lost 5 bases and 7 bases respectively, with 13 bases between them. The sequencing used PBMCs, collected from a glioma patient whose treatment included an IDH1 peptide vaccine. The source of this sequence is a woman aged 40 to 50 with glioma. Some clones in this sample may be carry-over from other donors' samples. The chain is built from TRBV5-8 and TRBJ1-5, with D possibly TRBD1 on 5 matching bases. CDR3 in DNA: TGTGCCAGCAGGTGGACACCCGGACAGCCCCAGCATTTT. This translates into CASRWTPGQPQHF.